Here is one TCR beta chain with its context. Its specificity is unknown. A multiplex PCR was run with 60 Vbeta primers and 13 Jbeta primers. Profiling relied on immunoSEQ multiplex PCR, and the TCRdb table lists in-frame clones only, not all of them. The sample includes more than 100,000 clones, 70% to 80% of them seen just once. The data belong to a study of cytomegalovirus exposure and HLA in healthy donors. Points from the study as a whole: The study had only CMV serostatus as immune exposure information. The investigators catalogued some 150 TCR beta chains as cytomegalovirus-associated.

Material: PBMCs. This TCR derives from a female donor in good health and CMV-seropositive.

CDR3 in amino acids: CASSPWGTAYEQYF. The CDR3 DNA sequence: TGTGCCAGCTCCCCATGGGGGACAGCCTACGAGCAGTACTTC. This sequence joins TRBV2 and TRBJ2-7; TRBD1 agrees at 7 bases. Trimming at V came to 8 bases and at J to 2 bases, leaving 9 bases not matched to a gene. Germline-derived CDR1 and CDR2 are SNHLY and FYNNEI. The CDR3 is 14 residues long. The whole variable domain, remainder taken from reference TRBV2 and TRBJ2-7, is EPEVTQTPSHQVTQMGQEVILRCVPISNHLYFYWYRQILGQKVEFLVSFYNNEISEKSEIFDDQFSVERPDGSNFTLKIRSTKLEDSAMYFCASSPWGTAYEQYFGPGTRLTVT.